This T cell receptor (beta chain) emerged from a study of shared clonotypes between healthy human individuals. General study findings and limits: Researchers sampled only blood; tissue repertoires likely differ.

Points on this clone: The antigen is undetermined.

Only Caucasian adults living in Nashville, Tennessee served as donors. Genomic DNA (from each subset) was split evenly across several immunoSEQ plates. Original data processing: Filtering differed for immunoSEQ, which gave only junction sequences without quality scores. Sequencing was performed with immunoSEQ multiplex PCR; in TCRdb, only in-frame clones are kept and a portion is missing. V and J calls plus clone size are reproduced from that table; the DNA served to infer D and trimming. This table holds more than 450,000 clones, 79% found once. There are 14 residues in the CDR3. V was pared by 4 bases and J by 10 bases, with 19 bases between. The germline CDR1 and CDR2 sequences are MDHEN and SYDVKM.

The chain uses TRBV28 and TRBJ1-2; tentative D call: TRBD1 (5 bases). The sequencing input was PBMCs. This TCR derives from a woman aged 40 to 49 in good health. Some clones in this sample may be carry-over from other donors' samples. CDR3 sequence: CASSYNRDGGLYTF. The CDR3, as DNA: TGTGCCAGCAGTTACAACCGGGACGGCGGTCTCTACACCTTC.